One and the same sample provided the 22 T cell receptor beta chains below, sequenced in a study of identifying expanded T cells in peripheral blood. Sequencing used immunoSEQ multiplex PCR; TCRdb keeps in-frame clones, though not all of them. The data hold approximately 120,000 clones, with 88% observed a single time. Sequencing was done on a sample of blood. These receptors originate from a person aged 18-70 years in good health.

The chain couples TRBV4-2 to TRBJ1-2; the match to TRBD1 covers 9 bases. J gave up 3 bases and V 1 base, and 6 bases lay outside the gene matches. The CDR3 is made up of 16 amino acids. CDR1 and CDR2 from the germline V gene are LGHNA and YNFKEQ. The CDR3 DNA reads as TGTGCCAGCAGCCAAGCCCGGGACAGGGCCTACTATGGCTACACCTTC. This translates into CASSQARDRAYYGYTF.

The chain employs TRBV19 and TRBJ2-1, with TRBD2 matching 9 bases. The CDR3 covers 16 residues. V gave up 5 bases and J gave up 4 bases; unmatched junction bases: 9. Germline CDR1 reads LNHDA; CDR2 reads SQIVND (reference sequence). The CDR3 is CASSPLAGSSYNEQFF. The DNA for the CDR3 is TGTGCCAGTAGTCCCCTAGCGGGATCGTCGTACAATGAGCAGTTCTTC.

CDR3 DNA: TGTGCCAGCAGCAGAACACCCGGGACTAGTAGGGATGAGCAGTTCTTC. Amino acids: CASSRTPGTSRDEQFF. The genes are TRBV7-3 and TRBJ2-1; 8 positions agree with TRBD2. The CDR3 covers 16 residues. V gave up 5 bases and J gave up 8 bases; unmatched junction bases: 14. Germline lookup yields CDR1 SGHTA and CDR2 FQGTGA.

This chain uses TRBV7-9 with TRBJ2-7; 7 nucleotides align to TRBD1. The germline CDR1 and CDR2 sequences are SEHNR and FQNEAQ (reference sequence). J lost 3 bases, V lost 2 bases, and 7 bases had no gene match. The CDR3 has 15 residues. DNA for the CDR3: TGTGCCAGCAGCTTATCCTGGGACAGCGACTACGAGCAGTACTTC. Translation gives CASSLSWDSDYEQYF.

The chain employs TRBV5-4 and TRBJ2-3, with D perhaps TRBD2 (6 bases). The CDR3 runs 15 residues. V lost 4 bases, J lost 2 bases, and 14 bases lay in between. Germline values: CDR1 SGHNT, CDR2 YYREEE (reference sequence). The CDR3 is CASSLSGLSTDTQYF. The CDR3 DNA is TGTGCCAGCAGCCTCTCGGGACTTTCCACAGATACGCAGTATTTT.

The table lists this clone with a count of one. This chain uses TRBV19 with TRBJ1-1, with a tentative D call TRBD1 (6 bases). The CDR3 length is 16 residues. V lost 4 bases and J lost 3, with 18 bases in between. Germline V gives CDR1 LNHDA, CDR2 SQIVND (reference sequence). The CDR3 DNA is TGTGCCAGTAGTACGTTTTCTACAGGGACGCACACTGAAGCTTTCTTT. It specifies CASSTFSTGTHTEAFF.

The rearrangement uses TRBV6-6 and TRBJ1-2; tentative D call: TRBD1 (5 bases). CDR1 and CDR2 (germline): MNHNY, SVGAGI (reference sequence). CDR3 length: 14 residues. Trimming took 6 bases from V and 2 from J, leaving 13 bases between them. CDR3 sequence: CASSWSGGNYGYTF. In DNA, the CDR3 is TGTGCCAGCAGCTGGTCTGGGGGAAACTATGGCTACACCTTC.

The V call is TRBV28, the J call TRBJ2-1, with 13 bases lining up with TRBD2. The CDR3 length is 14 residues. The ends lost 7 bases at V and 8 bases at J; junction bases unmatched: 5. Germline-derived CDR1 and CDR2 are MDHEN and SYDVKM. The CDR3 DNA reads as TGTGCCAGCAATGGACTAGCGGGAGTCGATGAGCAGTTCTTC. It codes for CASNGLAGVDEQFF.

The genes are TRBV29-1 and TRBJ1-1, with 8 bases that match TRBD1. Germline trimming cut 3 bases from V and 7 bases from J; bases unmatched to any gene: 4. Germline V gene lookup returns CDR1 SQVTM and CDR2 ANQGSEA. CDR3 length: 12 amino acids. CDR3 loop: CSVDAGGNEAFF. For the CDR3, the DNA is TGCAGCGTTGACGCAGGGGGCAATGAAGCTTTCTTT. Full variable domain (rest looked up from reference TRBV29-1 and TRBJ1-1): SAVISQKPSRDICQRGTSLTIQCQVDSQVTMMFWYRQQPGQSLTLIATANQGSEATYESGFVIDKFPISRPNLTFSTLTVSNMSPEDSSIYLCSVDAGGNEAFFGQGTRLTVV.

V and J are TRBV29-1 and TRBJ2-7; no reliable D call. V was pared by 5 bases and J by 2 bases, with 16 bases between. CDR3 size: 14 residues. The germline CDR1 and CDR2 sequences are SQVTM and ANQGSEA. The CDR3 DNA follows: TGCAGCGTTTACCGACCCGAAGCTCCCTACGAGCAGTACTTC. This sequence encodes CSVYRPEAPYEQYF.

V gene TRBV5-1 combines with J gene TRBJ2-1, with no clear D. This CDR3 has 12 amino acids. Per the germline V gene, CDR1 is SGHRS and CDR2 is YFSETQ. Trimming removed 4 bases from V and 8 bases from J, with 10 bases in between. This CDR3 reads CASSQTGDEQFF. CDR3 bases: TGCGCCAGCAGCCAGACCGGTGATGAGCAGTTCTTC.

The rearrangement links TRBV29-1 to TRBJ2-5; D unresolved. Trimming left V 4 bases short and J 2 bases short, with 11 bases between. Germline V CDR1 and CDR2: SQVTM, ANQGSEA. The CDR3 sequence is 13 residues long. CDR3 nucleotide sequence: TGCAGCGTTGCCCTCCACTCACAAGAGACCCAGTACTTC. The encoded protein is CSVALHSQETQYF.

The V call is TRBV28, the J call TRBJ1-2; D gene uncertain. Germline CDR1 MDHEN, CDR2 SYDVKM. The CDR3 has 11 residues. Trimming shortened V by 8 bases and J by 0 bases, and 4 bases separated the two germline ends. The chain's CDR3 is CASPANYGYTF. Written as DNA, the CDR3 is TGTGCCAGCCCGGCTAACTATGGCTACACCTTC.

The chain combines TRBV19 with TRBJ1-2; unclear D gene. The CDR3 runs 12 residues. CDR1 LNHDA and CDR2 SQIVND come from the germline V gene (reference sequence). Trimming cost V 6 bases and J 5 bases, with 10 bases left between them. DNA of the CDR3: TGTGCCAGTAGCCGTCAGACATATGGCTACACCTTC. It encodes CASSRQTYGYTF.

The chain is built from TRBV5-4 and TRBJ1-2; D not resolved. This CDR3 region has 13 residues. Per the germline V gene, CDR1 is SGHNT and CDR2 is YYREEE (reference sequence). Deletions cut 0 bases from V and 8 bases from J, with 11 bases between. As DNA, the CDR3 is TGTGCCAGCAGCTTGGACACCCTTGAAGGCTACACCTTC. This gives the protein CASSLDTLEGYTF.

The rearrangement uses TRBV5-6 and TRBJ2-2, with unresolved D. Germline V gene lookup returns CDR1 SGHDT and CDR2 YYEEEE. Trimming left V 5 bases short and J 1 base short, with 6 bases between. This CDR3 is built from 13 residues. The CDR3 sequence is CASRPWNTGELFF. The CDR3, as DNA: TGTGCCAGCAGGCCGTGGAACACCGGGGAGCTGTTTTTT.

V is TRBV5-8 and J is TRBJ1-2; 8 bases are a match to TRBD1. The V segment lost 4 bases and the J segment 7 bases; nucleotides outside the gene matches: 9. Looked up from germline, CDR1 is SGHTS and CDR2 is YDEGEE. The CDR3 has 14 residues. For the CDR3, the DNA is TGTGCCAGCAGCCTCCGGACAGGGCTTACTGGCTACACCTTC. Protein: CASSLRTGLTGYTF.

The chain links TRBV6-5 to TRBJ1-1, with D perhaps matching TRBD1 (6 bases). With 4 bases removed from V and 0 bases from J, the gap between germline ends came to 15 bases. CDR3 size: 16 residues. Per the germline V gene, CDR1 is MNHEY and CDR2 is SVGAGI. The chain's CDR3 is CASSSARGIMNTEAFF. The CDR3 coding sequence is TGTGCCAGCAGTTCTGCCAGGGGAATCATGAACACTGAAGCTTTCTTT.

The chain links TRBV25-1 to TRBJ1-3; D gene uncertain. This CDR3 has 15 residues. The germline V gene has CDR1 MGHDK and CDR2 SYGVNS. The V end was cut by 7 bases, the J end by 2 bases, with 15 bases between. The CDR3, as DNA: TGTGCCAGCAATTTCGGATTTGGGACTGGAAACACCATATATTTT. Protein: CASNFGFGTGNTIYF.

The genes are TRBV2 and TRBJ2-7; TRBD1 is a possible D gene (7 bases). The CDR3 sequence is 15 residues long. Germline V gene lookup returns CDR1 SNHLY and CDR2 FYNNEI. Trimming left V 8 bases short and J 9 bases short, with 26 bases between. CDR3 in amino acids: CASGGSGTAGFRQYF. DNA for the CDR3: TGTGCCAGCGGTGGTTCGGGGACAGCGGGTTTTAGGCAGTACTTC.

The table lists this clone with a count of one. This chain connects TRBV28 to TRBJ1-1, with TRBD1 as a possible D gene (6 bases). Trimming stripped 5 bases from V and 1 base from J, with 11 bases between. Germline V gene sequence: CDR1 MDHEN, CDR2 SYDVKM. CDR3 length equals 14 residues. DNA for the CDR3: TGTGCCAGCAGTACCCTGACAGGGAACACTGAAGCTTTCTTT. It encodes CASSTLTGNTEAFF. The full variable domain, with the rest looked up from reference TRBV28 and TRBJ1-1, is DVKVTQSSRYLVKRTGEKVFLECVQDMDHENMFWYRQDPGLGLRLIYFSYDVKMKEKGDIPEGYSVSREKKERFSLILESASTNQTSMYLCASSTLTGNTEAFFGQGTRLTVV.

This chain uses TRBV30 with TRBJ2-3; 7 nucleotides agree with TRBD1. Trimming at V came to 7 bases and at J to 2 bases, leaving 9 bases not matched to a gene. The length of the CDR3 is 14 residues. Germline-derived CDR1 and CDR2 are GTSNPN and SVGIG (reference sequence). The CDR3 nucleotides are TGTGCCTTGACAGGGAATTTTTTCACAGATACGCAGTATTTT. This sequence encodes CALTGNFFTDTQYF.